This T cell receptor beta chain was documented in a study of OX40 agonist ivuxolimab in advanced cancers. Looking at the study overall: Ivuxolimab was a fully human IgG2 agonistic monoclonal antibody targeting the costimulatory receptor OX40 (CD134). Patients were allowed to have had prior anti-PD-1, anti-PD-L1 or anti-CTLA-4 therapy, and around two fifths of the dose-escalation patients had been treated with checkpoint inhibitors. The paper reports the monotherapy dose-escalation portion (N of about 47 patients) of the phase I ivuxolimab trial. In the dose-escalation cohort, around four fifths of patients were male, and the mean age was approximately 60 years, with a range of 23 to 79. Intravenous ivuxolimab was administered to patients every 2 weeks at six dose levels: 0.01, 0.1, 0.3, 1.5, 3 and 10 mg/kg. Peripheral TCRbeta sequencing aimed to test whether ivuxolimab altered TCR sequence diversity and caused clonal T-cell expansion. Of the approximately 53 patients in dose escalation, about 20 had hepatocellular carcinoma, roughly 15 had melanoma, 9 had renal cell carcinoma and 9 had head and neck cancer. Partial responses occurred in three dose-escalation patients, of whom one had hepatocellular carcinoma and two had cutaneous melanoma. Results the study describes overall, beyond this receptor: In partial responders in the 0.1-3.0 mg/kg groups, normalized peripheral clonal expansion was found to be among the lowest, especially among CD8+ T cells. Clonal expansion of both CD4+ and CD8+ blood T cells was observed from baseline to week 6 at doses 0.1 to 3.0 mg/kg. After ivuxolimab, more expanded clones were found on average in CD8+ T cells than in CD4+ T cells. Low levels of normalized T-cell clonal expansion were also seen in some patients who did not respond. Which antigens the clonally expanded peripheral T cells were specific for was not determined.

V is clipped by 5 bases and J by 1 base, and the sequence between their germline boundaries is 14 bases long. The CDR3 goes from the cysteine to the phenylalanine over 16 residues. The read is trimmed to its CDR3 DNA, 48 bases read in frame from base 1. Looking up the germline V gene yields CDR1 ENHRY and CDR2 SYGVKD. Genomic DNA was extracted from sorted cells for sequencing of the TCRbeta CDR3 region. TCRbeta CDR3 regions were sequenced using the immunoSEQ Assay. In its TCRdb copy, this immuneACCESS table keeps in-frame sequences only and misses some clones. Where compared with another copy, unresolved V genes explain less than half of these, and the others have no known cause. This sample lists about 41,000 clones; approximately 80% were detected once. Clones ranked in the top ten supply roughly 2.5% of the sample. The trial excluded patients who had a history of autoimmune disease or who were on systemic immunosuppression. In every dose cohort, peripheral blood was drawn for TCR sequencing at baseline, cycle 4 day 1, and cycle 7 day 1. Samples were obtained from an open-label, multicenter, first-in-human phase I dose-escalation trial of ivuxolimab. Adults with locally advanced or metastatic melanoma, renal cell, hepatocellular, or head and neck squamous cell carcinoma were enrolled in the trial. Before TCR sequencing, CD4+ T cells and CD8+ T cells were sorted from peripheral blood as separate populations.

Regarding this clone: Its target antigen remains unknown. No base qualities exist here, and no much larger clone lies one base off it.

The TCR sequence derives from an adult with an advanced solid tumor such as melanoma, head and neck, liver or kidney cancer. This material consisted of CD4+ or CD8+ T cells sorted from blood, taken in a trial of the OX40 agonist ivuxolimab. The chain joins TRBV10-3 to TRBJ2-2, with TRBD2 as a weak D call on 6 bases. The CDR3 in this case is CAISRETSRNTGELFF. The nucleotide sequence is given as TGTGCCATCAGTCGAGAGACTAGTAGGAACACCGGGGAGCTGTTTTTT.